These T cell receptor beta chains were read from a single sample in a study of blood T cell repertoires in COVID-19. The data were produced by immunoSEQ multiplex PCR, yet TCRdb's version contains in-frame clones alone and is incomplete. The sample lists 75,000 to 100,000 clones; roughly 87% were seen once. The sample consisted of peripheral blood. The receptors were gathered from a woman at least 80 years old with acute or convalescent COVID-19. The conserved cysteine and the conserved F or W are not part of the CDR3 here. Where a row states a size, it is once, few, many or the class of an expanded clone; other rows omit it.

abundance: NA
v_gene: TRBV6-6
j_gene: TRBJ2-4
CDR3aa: ASNPTGGKNIQY

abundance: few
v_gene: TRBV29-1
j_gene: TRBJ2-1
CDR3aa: SVGFPGGEQF

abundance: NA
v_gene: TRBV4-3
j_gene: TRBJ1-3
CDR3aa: ASSQDLGSGNTIY

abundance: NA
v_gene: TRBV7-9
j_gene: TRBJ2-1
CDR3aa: ASSLGASGGNEQF

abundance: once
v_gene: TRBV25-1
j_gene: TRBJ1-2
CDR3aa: ASSGDRWVGGYT

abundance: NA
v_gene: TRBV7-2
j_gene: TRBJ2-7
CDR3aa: ASSYSGTGLYEQY

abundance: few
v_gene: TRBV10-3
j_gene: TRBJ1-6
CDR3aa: AISEIRENSPLH

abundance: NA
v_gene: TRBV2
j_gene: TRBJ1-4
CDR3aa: ASEDEKLF

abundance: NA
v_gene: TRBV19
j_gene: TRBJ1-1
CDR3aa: ASSIVGGFNTEAF

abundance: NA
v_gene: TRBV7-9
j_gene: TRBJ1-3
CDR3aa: ASSLVATGYGNTIY

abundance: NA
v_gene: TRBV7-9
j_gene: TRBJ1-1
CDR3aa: ASSLQGKAF

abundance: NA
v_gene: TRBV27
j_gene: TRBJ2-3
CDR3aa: ASSSLTGMRTDTQY

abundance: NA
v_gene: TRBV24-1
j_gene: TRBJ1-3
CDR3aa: ATSDFLVGTASGNTIY

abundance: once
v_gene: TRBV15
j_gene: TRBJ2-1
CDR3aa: ATSRLGTGENNEQF

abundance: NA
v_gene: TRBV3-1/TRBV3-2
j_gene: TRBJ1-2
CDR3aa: ASSPLGQGNYGYT

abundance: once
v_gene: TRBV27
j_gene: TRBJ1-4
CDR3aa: ASSFDRGEKLF

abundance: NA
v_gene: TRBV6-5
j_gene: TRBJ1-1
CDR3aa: ASCLVGRDDTEAF

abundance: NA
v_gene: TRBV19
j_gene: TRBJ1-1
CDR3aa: ASSERDTEAF

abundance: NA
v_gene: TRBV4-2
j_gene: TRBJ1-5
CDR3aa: ASSPTPSQNQPQH

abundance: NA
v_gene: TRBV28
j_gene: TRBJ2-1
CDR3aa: ASSLPSGRNEQF

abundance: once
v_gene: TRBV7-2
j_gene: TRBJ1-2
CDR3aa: ASSLVNTPGGYT

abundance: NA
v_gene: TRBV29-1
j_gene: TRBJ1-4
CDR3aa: SVLPGGNEKLF

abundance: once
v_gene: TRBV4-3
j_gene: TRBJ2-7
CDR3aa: ASSQDLTGGLYEQY

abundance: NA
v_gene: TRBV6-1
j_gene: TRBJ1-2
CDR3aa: ASSEGSQGIYGYT

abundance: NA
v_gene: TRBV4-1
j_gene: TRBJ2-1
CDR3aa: ASSQDLTSAYNEQF

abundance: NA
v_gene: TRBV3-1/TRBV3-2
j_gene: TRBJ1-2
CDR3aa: ASSLDGRDIGGYT

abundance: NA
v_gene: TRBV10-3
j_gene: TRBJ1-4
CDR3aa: AIRAGSGEKLF

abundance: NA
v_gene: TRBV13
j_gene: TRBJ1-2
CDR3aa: ASSGDRVYGYT

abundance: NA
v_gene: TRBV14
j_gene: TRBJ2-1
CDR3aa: ASSQGAGGPGWQF

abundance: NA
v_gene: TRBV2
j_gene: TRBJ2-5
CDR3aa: ASSELVGVETQY

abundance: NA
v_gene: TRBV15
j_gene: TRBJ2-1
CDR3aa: ATSSEGDRSRDEQF

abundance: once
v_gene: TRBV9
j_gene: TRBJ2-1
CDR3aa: ASSVAGEQF

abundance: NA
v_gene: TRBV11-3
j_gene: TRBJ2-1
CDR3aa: ASSPAGTSGYNEQF

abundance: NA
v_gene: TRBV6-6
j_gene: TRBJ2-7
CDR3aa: ASSLLGQGGAEQY

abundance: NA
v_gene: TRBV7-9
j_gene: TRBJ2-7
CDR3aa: ASSSAGTGTYEQY

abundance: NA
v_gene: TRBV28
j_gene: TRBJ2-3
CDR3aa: ASSTSQRLDTQY

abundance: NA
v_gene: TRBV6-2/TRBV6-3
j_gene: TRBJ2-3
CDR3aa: ASSYSFRSAGGTDTQY

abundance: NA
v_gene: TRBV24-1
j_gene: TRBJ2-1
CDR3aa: ATSGYTDEQF